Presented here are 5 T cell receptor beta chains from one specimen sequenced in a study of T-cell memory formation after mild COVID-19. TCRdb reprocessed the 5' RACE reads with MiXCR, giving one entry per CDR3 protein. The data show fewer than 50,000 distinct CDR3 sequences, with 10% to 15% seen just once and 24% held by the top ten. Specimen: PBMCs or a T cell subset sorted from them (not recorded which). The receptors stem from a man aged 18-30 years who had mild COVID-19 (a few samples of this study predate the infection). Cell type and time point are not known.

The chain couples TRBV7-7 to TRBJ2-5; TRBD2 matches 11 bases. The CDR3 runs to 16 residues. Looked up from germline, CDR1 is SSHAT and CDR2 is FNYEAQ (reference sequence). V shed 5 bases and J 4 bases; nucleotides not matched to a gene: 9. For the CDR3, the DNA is TGTGCCAGCAGCCCCGAACTAGCGGGGGAGGGAGAGACCCAGTACTTC. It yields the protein CASSPELAGEGETQYF.

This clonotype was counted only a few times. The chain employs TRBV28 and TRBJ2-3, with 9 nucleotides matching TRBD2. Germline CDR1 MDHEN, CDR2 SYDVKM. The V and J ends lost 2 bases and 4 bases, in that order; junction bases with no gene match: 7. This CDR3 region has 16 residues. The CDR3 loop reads CASSLQAGGGADTQYF. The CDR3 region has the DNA TGTGCCAGCAGTTTACAAGCGGGGGGCGGCGCAGATACGCAGTATTTT.

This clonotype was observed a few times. CDR3 nucleotides: TGTGCCAGCAGCCCGACGGGACAGGGAAGCGGGGAGACCCAGTACTTC. It encodes CASSPTGQGSGETQYF. This chain connects TRBV5-5 to TRBJ2-5, with 9 positions matching TRBD1. The CDR3 runs to 16 residues. The V segment lost 4 bases and the J segment 5 bases; nucleotides outside the gene matches: 12. The germline CDR1 and CDR2 sequences are SGHKS and YYEKEE (reference sequence).

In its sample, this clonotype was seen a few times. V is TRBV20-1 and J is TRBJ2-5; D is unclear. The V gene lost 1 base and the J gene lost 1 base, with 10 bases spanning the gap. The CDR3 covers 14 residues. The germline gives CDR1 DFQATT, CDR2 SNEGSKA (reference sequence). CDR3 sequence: CSARVHYLQETQYF. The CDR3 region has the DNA TGCAGTGCTAGAGTTCACTACCTCCAAGAGACCCAGTACTTC.

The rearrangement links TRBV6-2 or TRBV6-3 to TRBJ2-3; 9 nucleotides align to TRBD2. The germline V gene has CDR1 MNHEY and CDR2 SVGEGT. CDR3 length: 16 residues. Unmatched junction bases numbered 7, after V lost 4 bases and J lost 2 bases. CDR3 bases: TGTGCCAGCAGTTCCGAGCGGGGGGTCTTCACAGATACGCAGTATTTT. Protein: CASSSERGVFTDTQYF.